The clone carrying this T cell receptor (beta chain) was counted only a few times. Its antigen is as yet unknown. Arm-PCR of CDR3 regions with iRepertoire HTBI primers generated TCR beta libraries. TCRdb reanalysed the multiplex PCR reads using MiXCR and keeps one entry per CDR3 protein. The sample contains roughly 530,000 distinct CDR3 sequences, about 16% of which appear only once. The data were obtained in a study of regulatory T cells in long-lasting Graves disease. Study observations and caveats: Patients whose Graves' disease persisted exhibited lower TCR diversity than those newly diagnosed.

Germline lookup yields CDR1 MGHRA and CDR2 YSYEKL. The CDR3 is 13 amino acids. V lost 0 bases to trimming and J lost 9 bases, with 12 bases between them. Time point noted: newly diagnosed GD, antithyroid drugs for less than 3 months. Generation of the TCR library employed RNA extracted from PBMCs. The same sample was also used in a study of T cells in Graves' hyperthyroidism and ophthalmopathy.

The clonotype originates from a woman aged 40 to 65 with Graves disease. This sample comprised peripheral blood mononuclear cells (PBMCs), obtained at new diagnosis, from a patient treated with antithyroid drugs. The V call is TRBV4-1, the J call TRBJ2-7; D is undetermined. The CDR3 loop reads CASSQDWKGGQYF. The DNA for the CDR3 is TGCGCCAGCAGCCAAGACTGGAAGGGCGGGCAGTACTTC.